Each of the 31 T cell receptor beta chains below was sequenced from the same sample in a study of shared clonotypes between healthy human individuals. Some clones are missing from TCRdb's copy, which holds only in-frame ones; the method was immunoSEQ multiplex PCR. The table has 2 million to 2.5 million clones, almost 96% seen once. What was sequenced was naive CD4+ T cells sorted from blood. Subset here: CD45RA+ positively selected. Receptors originate from a man aged 18 to 29 in good health.

This chain connects TRBV10-2 to TRBJ2-2; 8 bases map to TRBD1. CDR3 length equals 16 residues. Germline trimming cut 6 bases from V and 6 bases from J; bases unmatched to any gene: 12. Germline values: CDR1 WSHSY, CDR2 SAAADI. The chain's CDR3 is CASRKSGGADPGELFF. The CDR3 DNA is TGCGCCAGCAGGAAATCAGGGGGCGCAGATCCCGGGGAGCTGTTTTTT.

The genes are TRBV6-1 and TRBJ1-4, with 10 bases aligning to TRBD1. This CDR3 has 13 amino acids. Germline-derived CDR1 and CDR2 are MNHNS and SASEGT. Germline trimming cut 5 bases from V and 8 bases from J; bases unmatched to any gene: 2. CDR3 loop: CASSLDRGEKLFF. CDR3 nucleotides: TGTGCCAGCAGTTTGGACAGGGGGGAAAAACTGTTTTTT.

The chain carries TRBV7-2 and TRBJ2-2, with D tentatively TRBD2 (6 bases). The CDR3 runs to 15 residues. The germline CDR1 and CDR2 sequences are SGHTA and FQGNSA. Trimming pared 6 bases from V and 0 bases from J, leaving 11 bases between. CDR3 in amino acids: CASRAGPPNTGELFF. CDR3 in DNA: TGTGCCAGCAGAGCGGGCCCACCGAACACCGGGGAGCTGTTTTTT.

Comment on this clone: Other DNA sequences of this sample code for an identical CDR3. This chain uses TRBV7-3 with TRBJ1-2; TRBD1 might be the D (5 bases). V dropped 2 bases and J dropped 4 bases, with 8 bases sitting between them. CDR3 length equals 13 residues. Germline lookup yields CDR1 SGHTA and CDR2 FQGTGA. The CDR3 is CASSLRQGYGYTF. The CDR3 DNA reads as TGTGCCAGCAGCTTACGGCAGGGCTATGGCTACACCTTC. Filled out from reference TRBV7-3 and TRBJ1-2, the complete variable domain reads GAGVSQTPSNKVTEKGKYVELRCDPISGHTALYWYRQSLGQGPEFLIYFQGTGAADDSGLPNDRFFAVRPEGSVSTLKIQRTERGDSAVYLCASSLRQGYGYTFGSGTRLTVV.

The chain links TRBV7-2 to TRBJ1-5; no firm D call. Germline V gene lookup returns CDR1 SGHTA and CDR2 FQGNSA. The CDR3 consists of 15 residues. Trimming took off 3 bases at V and 5 bases at J, with 14 bases between the two ends. The CDR3 DNA reads as TGTGCCAGCAGCTTTGCCTCGGGATTTGATCAGCCCCAGCATTTT. Its translation is CASSFASGFDQPQHF.

This sequence joins TRBV2 and TRBJ1-2; 8 bases are a match to TRBD1. CDR1 is SNHLY, CDR2 FYNNEI, per germline. The length of the CDR3 is 14 residues. J lost 4 bases, V lost 6 bases, and 7 bases had no gene match. The CDR3 DNA sequence: TGTGCCAGCAGCGAACAGGGGGACACCTATGGCTACACCTTC. Residues: CASSEQGDTYGYTF.

The CDR3 sequence: CASSLGQARGEQYF. Written as DNA, the CDR3 is TGTGCCAGCAGCCTTGGACAGGCACGGGGCGAGCAGTACTTC. The rearrangement uses TRBV7-9 and TRBJ2-7; TRBD1 agrees at 7 bases. CDR3 size: 14 residues. The V and J ends lost 5 bases and 6 bases, in that order; junction bases with no gene match: 10. CDR1 is SEHNR and CDR2 is FQNEAQ in the germline V gene (reference sequence).

The chain combines TRBV10-2 with TRBJ1-1, with D perhaps TRBD1 (5 bases). The CDR3 spans 14 residues. The V end was cut by 4 bases, the J end by 2 bases, with 11 bases between. The V gene's germline CDR1 is WSHSY and CDR2 SAAADI. The CDR3 DNA reads as TGCGCCAGCAGTGGGGAGGGACTAAACACTGAAGCTTTCTTT. Residues: CASSGEGLNTEAFF.

The CDR3 DNA reads as TGTGCCAGTAGTGGACCGGGACAAAACACCGGGGAGCTGTTTTTT. This encodes CASSGPGQNTGELFF. The rearrangement uses TRBV19 and TRBJ2-2; TRBD1 might be the D (6 bases). This CDR3 is built from 15 residues. With 5 bases removed from V and 2 bases from J, the gap between germline ends came to 12 bases. Per germline, CDR1 LNHDA and CDR2 SQIVND (reference sequence).

The chain joins TRBV5-6 to TRBJ2-7; 8 bases match TRBD2. The CDR3 length is 11 residues. Germline V CDR1 and CDR2: SGHDT, YYEEEE. Unmatched junction bases numbered 5, after V lost 4 bases and J lost 11 bases. CDR3 coding DNA: TGTGCCAGCAGCCGCGGGGGGACAAAGTACTTC. It encodes CASSRGGTKYF.

Written as DNA, the CDR3 is TGTGCCAGCAGTCCCCGGGACAACGGTGGCTACACCTTC. Amino acids: CASSPRDNGGYTF. The chain couples TRBV6-6 to TRBJ1-2; D possibly corresponds to TRBD1 (6 bases). Germline CDR1 is MNHNY and CDR2 is SVGAGI (reference sequence). V dropped 5 bases and J dropped 7 bases, with 14 bases sitting between them. The CDR3 contains 13 residues.

The chain has TRBV12-5 and TRBJ2-5; TRBD1 matches at 7 bases. The CDR3 covers 14 residues. From germline, CDR1 is LGHNT and CDR2 FRNRAP. V shed 7 bases and J 2 bases; nucleotides not matched to a gene: 7. CDR3 sequence (DNA): TGTGCTAGTGCCATTCAGGGGGATCAAGAGACCCAGTACTTC. It specifies CASAIQGDQETQYF. The full variable domain, its missing parts supplied by reference TRBV12-5 and TRBJ2-5, is DARVTQTPRHKVTEMGQEVTMRCQPILGHNTVFWYRQTMMQGLELLAYFRNRAPLDDSGMPKDRFSAEMPDATLATLKIQPSEPRDSAVYFCASAIQGDQETQYFGPGTRLLVL.

J is TRBJ2-1 and V is TRBV6-6; 9 bases are a match to TRBD2. The CDR3 covers 15 residues. The germline V gene encodes CDR1 MNHNY and CDR2 SVGAGI (reference sequence). V dropped 6 bases and J dropped 2; count of bases not matched to a gene: 5. DNA of the CDR3: TGTGCCAGCAGACATAGCGGGAGTACCTACAATGAGCAGTTCTTC. Encoded protein: CASRHSGSTYNEQFF.

This chain links TRBV5-1 with TRBJ2-3, with TRBD2 identical over 7 bases. CDR3 length: 14 amino acids. Germline-derived CDR1 and CDR2 are SGHRS and YFSETQ. J gave up 6 bases and V 3 bases, and 7 bases lay outside the gene matches. The CDR3 bases are TGCGCCAGCAGCTCGACGACTAGCTCCGATACGCAGTATTTT. It translates to CASSSTTSSDTQYF.

This rearrangement joins TRBV11-1 to TRBJ1-6; 8 nucleotides match TRBD1. This CDR3 has 12 amino acids. CDR1 and CDR2 from the germline V gene are SGHAT and FQDESV (reference sequence). The V and J ends lost 9 bases and 5 bases, in that order; junction bases with no gene match: 0. The DNA of the CDR3 is TGTGCCAGGGACAGGGATAATTCACCCCTCCACTTT. It yields the protein CARDRDNSPLHF.

V and J are TRBV2 and TRBJ2-6; 7 bases map to TRBD1. With 8 bases clipped from V and 5 bases from J, the junction kept 9 bases outside the gene matches. CDR1 SNHLY and CDR2 FYNNEI come from the germline V gene. CDR3 length equals 15 residues. The chain's CDR3 is CASGTEVGRANVLTF. The CDR3 DNA sequence: TGTGCCAGCGGGACAGAGGTAGGTAGGGCCAACGTCCTGACTTTC.

The V and J genes are TRBV6-1 and TRBJ1-6, with TRBD1 matching 8 bases. After removal of 6 bases from V and 10 bases from J, the junction contained 11 bases not matched to a gene. Germline CDR1 is MNHNS and CDR2 is SASEGT. The CDR3 is made up of 15 amino acids. CDR3: CASSEGQAWSSPLHF. CDR3 nucleotides: TGTGCCAGCAGCGAGGGACAGGCGTGGAGCTCACCCCTCCACTTT.

Comments on this clone: A junction end diverges from the germline sequence, so it may reflect a read error. J is TRBJ2-1 and V is TRBV29-1; TRBD1 agrees at 7 bases. Germline V gene lookup returns CDR1 SQVTM and CDR2 ANQGSEA. The CDR3 runs to 12 residues. The CDR3 sequence: CSVEGTGGAGVF. The CDR3 DNA follows: TGCAGCGTTGAAGGGACAGGTGGGGCAGGGGTCTTC.

This clone occurred once. The chain carries TRBV21-1 and TRBJ2-1. TRBV21-1 is recorded as a pseudogene. The CDR3 totals 14 residues. CDR3 amino acids: CASTNLPLDNEQFF. The CDR3 nucleotides read TGTGCCAGCACCAACCTCCCGTTGGACAATGAGCAGTTCTTC.

V gene TRBV27 combines with J gene TRBJ2-7, with a weak D call TRBD1 (5 bases). From germline, CDR1 is MNHEY and CDR2 SMNVEV (reference sequence). CDR3 size: 14 residues. The ends were cut back, 5 bases at V and 0 bases at J, with 11 bases in the middle. CDR3 sequence: CASSPGSSSYEQYF. The CDR3 coding sequence is TGTGCCAGCAGTCCAGGGTCGAGCTCCTACGAGCAGTACTTC.

The chain is built from TRBV9 and TRBJ2-7, with D possibly being TRBD1 (6 bases). Germline CDR1 is SGDLS and CDR2 is YYNGEE. The CDR3 totals 15 residues. V was pared by 0 bases and J by 4 bases, with 14 bases between. Here the CDR3 DNA reads TGTGCCAGCAGCGTAGCCGCAGGGCAGGGGTACGAGCAGTACTTC. Amino acid sequence: CASSVAAGQGYEQYF.

The rearrangement joins TRBV19 to TRBJ1-5; D is perhaps TRBD1 (5 bases). Trimming took 10 bases from V and 1 from J, leaving 14 bases between them. Germline lookup yields CDR1 LNHDA and CDR2 SQIVND (reference sequence). The CDR3 has 14 amino acids. DNA of the CDR3: TGTGCCATCGGGGCTCTAGACAGCAATCAGCCCCAGCATTTT. It specifies CAIGALDSNQPQHF.

Remarks on this clone: This CDR3 is also generated by other DNA sequences in the sample. This chain links TRBV7-9 with TRBJ2-6; D is unresolved. V was clipped by 6 bases and J by 0 bases, with 6 bases between them. The germline V gene has CDR1 SEHNR and CDR2 FQNEAQ (reference sequence). This CDR3 spans 14 amino acids. The CDR3 DNA is TGTGCCAGCAGTTTAAGCTCTGGGGCCAACGTCCTGACTTTC. It is translated as CASSLSSGANVLTF.

This clone came up once. V gene TRBV10-3 combines with J gene TRBJ2-3, with 7 bases matching TRBD2. This CDR3 contains 17 residues. CDR1 and CDR2 (germline): ENHRY, SYGVKD. The V segment lost 6 bases and the J segment 2 bases; nucleotides outside the gene matches: 14. The CDR3 DNA follows: TGTGCCATCAGGGTGGGAGCGGGAACCTCCTTCACAGATACGCAGTATTTT. As protein: CAIRVGAGTSFTDTQYF.

The rearrangement links TRBV6-6 to TRBJ2-7; maybe TRBD1 (6 bases). The V end was cut by 6 bases, the J end by 5 bases, with 14 bases between. This CDR3 is built from 13 residues. The V gene's germline CDR1 is MNHNY and CDR2 SVGAGI (reference sequence). The DNA for the CDR3 is TGTGCCAGCAGATCTGAACAGGGCCACGAGCAGTACTTC. Translating it yields CASRSEQGHEQYF.

J is TRBJ1-5 and V is TRBV28; no clear D. The CDR3 sequence is 11 residues long. Trimming pared 5 bases from V and 8 bases from J, leaving 7 bases between. Germline loops: CDR1 MDHEN, CDR2 SYDVKM. CDR3 sequence: CASSVLEPQHF. CDR3 bases: TGTGCCAGCAGTGTACTGGAGCCCCAGCATTTT. The whole variable domain, filled in from reference TRBV28 and TRBJ1-5, reads DVKVTQSSRYLVKRTGEKVFLECVQDMDHENMFWYRQDPGLGLRLIYFSYDVKMKEKGDIPEGYSVSREKKERFSLILESASTNQTSMYLCASSVLEPQHFGDGTRLSIL.

V and J are TRBV6-1 and TRBJ1-3; D may be TRBD1 (5 bases). Germline V lookup: CDR1 MNHNS, CDR2 SASEGT. CDR3 size: 13 residues. Trimming took off 11 bases at V and 7 bases at J, with 18 bases between the two ends. The CDR3 loop is CALRGQGINTIYF. The CDR3 DNA sequence: TGTGCCCTTCGTGGGCAGGGAATCAACACCATATATTTT.

J is TRBJ2-1 and V is TRBV7-2, with D possibly being TRBD2 (7 bases). Germline CDR1 is SGHTA and CDR2 is FQGNSA. Trimming pared 5 bases from V and 9 bases from J, leaving 17 bases between. The CDR3 sequence is 14 residues long. CDR3 in DNA: TGTGCCAGCAGCCACGGTGGGGGGGGCGTTGAGCAGTTCTTC. Its protein is CASSHGGGGVEQFF.

The gene calls are TRBV11-2 and TRBJ1-2; possible D gene TRBD1, 5 bases. Germline CDR1 SGHAT, CDR2 FQNNGV. The CDR3 covers 13 residues. Trimming took off 0 bases at V and 4 bases at J, with 6 bases between the two ends. For the CDR3, the DNA is TGTGCCAGCAGCTTAGATACAGGCTATGGCTACACCTTC. Amino acid sequence: CASSLDTGYGYTF.

V and J are TRBV5-1 and TRBJ2-1; D unresolved. Germline CDR1 is SGHRS and CDR2 is YFSETQ. Deletions cut 4 bases from V and 6 bases from J, with 11 bases between. CDR3 size: 13 residues. The CDR3 bases are TGCGCCAGCAGCGTCGACATCGGCAATGAGCAGTTCTTC. This translates into CASSVDIGNEQFF.

This clone was observed once. The chain employs TRBV18 and TRBJ2-7; unclear D gene. CDR3 size: 14 residues. Looked up from germline, CDR1 is KGHSH and CDR2 is LQKENI. The V end lost 0 bases, the J end lost 2 bases, and 8 bases lay between the germline ends. The CDR3 region is CASSPPSLPYEQYF. For the CDR3, the DNA is TGTGCCAGCTCACCACCTAGTCTGCCCTACGAGCAGTACTTC.